The present T cell receptor beta chain was sequenced within a study of OX40 agonist ivuxolimab in advanced cancers. In the study overall: The mean age was approximately 60 years, ranging from about 23 to 79, with around four fifths of participants male. Study-wide findings and caveats: On average, CD8+ T cells had more expanded clones than CD4+.

This clone was observed a few times. Its antigen remains unidentified. Sequenced by immunoSEQ multiplex PCR; TCRdb stores in-frame clones only, minus some. Among tens of thousands of clones listed, 75% to 90% were seen once. Germline V CDR1 and CDR2: GTSNPN, SVGIG (reference sequence). The junction had 5 bases not matched to a gene; V was cut back by 7 bases and J by 1 base. The CDR3 loop spans 15 amino acids. This receptor was taken from an adult with an advanced solid tumor such as melanoma, head and neck, liver or kidney cancer. The material was CD4+ or CD8+ T cells sorted from blood, obtained in a trial of the OX40 agonist ivuxolimab. The rearrangement joins TRBV30 to TRBJ2-3, with TRBD2 matching 13 bases. CDR3 bases: TGTGCCTCCCGACTAGCGGGGGGCCGCACAGATACGCAGTATTTT. Its translation is CASRLAGGRTDTQYF.